This paragraph reports one T cell receptor (beta chain). Antigen specificity is unknown. The PCR had 60 Vbeta and 13 Jbeta primers. Profiling relied on immunoSEQ multiplex PCR, and the TCRdb table lists in-frame clones only, not all of them. Among tens of thousands of clones listed, almost 85% were seen once. These data come from a study of cytomegalovirus exposure and HLA in healthy donors. The study's findings and limits: The authors later found HLA-associated TCR beta chains more clonally expanded than equally common others.

CDR3 length: 14 residues. Germline CDR1 MNHNS, CDR2 SASEGT. Between the trimmed V and J ends, which lost 0 bases and 5 bases, there was a span of 10 bases. The rearrangement links TRBV6-1 to TRBJ2-5; unclear D gene. Sample: PBMCs. This receptor was obtained from a man in his forties or fifties in good health and CMV-seronegative. CDR3 in DNA: TGTGCCAGCAGTGAAGCGCTACTCATCGAGACCCAGTACTTC. Its protein is CASSEALLIETQYF.